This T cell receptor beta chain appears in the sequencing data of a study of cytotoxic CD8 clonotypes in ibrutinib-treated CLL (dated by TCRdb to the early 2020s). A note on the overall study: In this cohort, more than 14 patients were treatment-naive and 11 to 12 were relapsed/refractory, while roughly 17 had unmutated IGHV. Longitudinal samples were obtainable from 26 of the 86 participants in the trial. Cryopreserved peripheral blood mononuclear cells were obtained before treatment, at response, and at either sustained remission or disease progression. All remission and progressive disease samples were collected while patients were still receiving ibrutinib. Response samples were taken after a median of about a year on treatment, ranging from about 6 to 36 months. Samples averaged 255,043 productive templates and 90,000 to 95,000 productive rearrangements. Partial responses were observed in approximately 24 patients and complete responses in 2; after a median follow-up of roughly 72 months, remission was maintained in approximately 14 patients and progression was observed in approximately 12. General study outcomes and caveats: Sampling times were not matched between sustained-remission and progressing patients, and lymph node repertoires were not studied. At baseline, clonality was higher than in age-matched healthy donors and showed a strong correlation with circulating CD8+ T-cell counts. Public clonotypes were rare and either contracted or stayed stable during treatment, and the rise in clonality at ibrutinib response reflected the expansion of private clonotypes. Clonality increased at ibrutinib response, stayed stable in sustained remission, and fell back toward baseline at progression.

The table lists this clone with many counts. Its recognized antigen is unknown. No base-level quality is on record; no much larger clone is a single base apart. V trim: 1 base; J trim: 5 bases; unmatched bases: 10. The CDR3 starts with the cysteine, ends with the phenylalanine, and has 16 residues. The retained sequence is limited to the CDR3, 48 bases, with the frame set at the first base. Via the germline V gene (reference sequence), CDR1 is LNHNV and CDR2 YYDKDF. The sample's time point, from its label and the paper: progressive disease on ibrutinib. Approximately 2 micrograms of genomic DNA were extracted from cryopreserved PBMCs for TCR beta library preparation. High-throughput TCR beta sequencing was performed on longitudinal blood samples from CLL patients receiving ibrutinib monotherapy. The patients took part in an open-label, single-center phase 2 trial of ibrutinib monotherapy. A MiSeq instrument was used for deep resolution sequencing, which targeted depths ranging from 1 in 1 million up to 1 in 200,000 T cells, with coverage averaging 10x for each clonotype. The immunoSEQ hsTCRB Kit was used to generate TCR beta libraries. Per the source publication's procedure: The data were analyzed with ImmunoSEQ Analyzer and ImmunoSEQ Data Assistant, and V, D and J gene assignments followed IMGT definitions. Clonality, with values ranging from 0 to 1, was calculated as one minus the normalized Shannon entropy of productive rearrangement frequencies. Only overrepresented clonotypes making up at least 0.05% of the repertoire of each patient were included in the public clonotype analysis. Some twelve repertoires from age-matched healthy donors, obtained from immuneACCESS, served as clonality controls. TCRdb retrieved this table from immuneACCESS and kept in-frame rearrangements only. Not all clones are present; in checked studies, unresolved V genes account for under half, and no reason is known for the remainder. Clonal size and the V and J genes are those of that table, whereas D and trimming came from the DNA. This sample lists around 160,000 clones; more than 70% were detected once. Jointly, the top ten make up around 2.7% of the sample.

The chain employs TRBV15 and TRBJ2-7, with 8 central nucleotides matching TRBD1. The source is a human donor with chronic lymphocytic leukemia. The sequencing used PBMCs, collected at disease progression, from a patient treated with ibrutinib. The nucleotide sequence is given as TGTGCCACCAGCAGAGGTCGGACAGGGACGAGGAACGAGCAGTACTTC. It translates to CATSRGRTGTRNEQYF.